Listed below are T cell receptor beta chains from one sample, sequenced in a study of blood T cell repertoires in COVID-19. Clones were sequenced by immunoSEQ multiplex PCR, and TCRdb holds only the in-frame ones, with some missing. The table lists about 360,000 clones, more than 75% of them singletons. Material: peripheral blood. The origin of the receptors is a human donor in a cohort sampled during active COVID-19. The conserved cysteine and the conserved F or W are not part of the CDR3 here. Fields, in order: V gene, J gene, CDR3 protein.

>TRBV6-2/TRBV6-3|TRBJ2-1
ASSYAGQVNNEQF
>TRBV3-1/TRBV3-2|TRBJ2-1
ASSLLSGRAGGNEQF
>TRBV2|TRBJ2-7
ASSANRVGEQY
>TRBV30|TRBJ2-7
AWSNGINEQY
>TRBV5-1|TRBJ2-1
ASSLAPPVNYNEQF
>TRBV5-1|TRBJ2-5
ASSRSGRGQETQY
>TRBV27|TRBJ1-1
ASSLSDGVAEAF
>TRBV7-3|TRBJ1-1
ASSSNSNTEAF
>TRBV18|TRBJ1-2
ASSPTPLSGSSYGYT
>TRBV11-2|TRBJ1-3
ASSSGRPGSGNTIY
>TRBV19|TRBJ1-2
ASSPVEGEYYGYT
>TRBV7-9|TRBJ2-7
ASSSKLGQGTYEQY
>TRBV5-8|TRBJ2-3
ASSPSGVGTDTQY
>TRBV27|TRBJ2-7
ASRPGQGSSYEQY